Following are 17 T cell receptor beta chains from one sample sequenced in a study of early T cells in non-severe SARS-CoV-2 infection. MiXCR was run by TCRdb on the 5' RACE reads, yielding one entry per CDR3 protein. The table shows about 30,000 distinct CDR3 sequences, with under 6.5% occurring only once. Sequences were obtained from whole blood. The source is an adult who was a healthcare worker with PCR-confirmed SARS-CoV-2 infection or an uninfected control (not recorded which).

This clonotype appeared many times. V and J are TRBV5-1 and TRBJ2-6; 9 nucleotides align to TRBD1. Germline V gene lookup returns CDR1 SGHRS and CDR2 YFSETQ. This CDR3 is 18 amino acids long. V lost 4 bases to trimming and J lost 0 bases; unmatched junction nucleotides: 8. Written as DNA, the CDR3 is TGCGCCAGCAGCATTGATGGGACAGGGAACTCTGGGGCCAACGTCCTGACTTTC. This encodes CASSIDGTGNSGANVLTF.

This clonotype was counted at least ten times. In DNA, the CDR3 is TGTGCCAGCAGCTTAGCTGAGGGCGGAGCCCAGTACTTC. Protein sequence: CASSLAEGGAQYF. J is TRBJ2-4 and V is TRBV7-2; possibly TRBD2 for D (5 bases). This CDR3 spans 13 amino acids. CDR1 is SGHTA, CDR2 FQGNSA, per germline. V was clipped by 0 bases and J by 13 bases, with 13 bases between them.

This clonotype has a handful of counts. CDR3 in amino acids: CASGLGPSGSSETQYF. CDR3 bases: TGTGCTAGTGGTTTAGGACCTAGCGGGAGTTCAGAGACCCAGTACTTC. The gene calls are TRBV12-5 and TRBJ2-5, with TRBD2 matching 10 bases. The length of the CDR3 is 16 residues. Germline CDR1 is LGHNT and CDR2 is FRNRAP. Trimming took 3 bases from V and 4 from J; bases not matched to a gene: 8.

At least ten counts were recorded for this clonotype. The V call is TRBV7-9, the J call TRBJ1-1, with TRBD1 as a possible D gene (5 bases). The CDR3 is 13 residues long. Deletions cut 2 bases from V and 6 bases from J, with 10 bases between. Germline V gene sequence: CDR1 SEHNR, CDR2 FQNEAQ (reference sequence). CDR3 bases: TGTGCCAGCAGCTTAAATACAGGTCCTGAAGCTTTCTTT. This sequence encodes CASSLNTGPEAFF.

This clonotype occurred a few times. The chain links TRBV6-5 to TRBJ2-2, with D possibly called TRBD1 or TRBD2 (6 bases each). The CDR3 is made up of 13 amino acids. Trimming took off 8 bases at V and 6 bases at J, with 13 bases between the two ends. CDR1 MNHEY and CDR2 SVGAGI come from the germline V gene. The CDR3 DNA reads as TGTGCCAGCTGGAGGGGGGAGCCCGGGGAGCTGTTTTTT. Amino acid sequence: CASWRGEPGELFF.

This clonotype appeared many times. The chain uses TRBV6-2 or TRBV6-3 and TRBJ1-2; 9 bases align to TRBD1. Germline CDR1 is MNHEY and CDR2 is SVGEGT. With V trimmed by 6 bases and J by 4 bases, 9 bases remained unmatched. This CDR3 has 15 residues. CDR3 loop: CASSNRGLIGYGYTF. The CDR3 DNA reads as TGTGCCAGCAGCAACAGGGGGCTAATCGGCTATGGCTACACCTTC.

The chain combines TRBV10-3 with TRBJ2-6; the D call may be TRBD1 or TRBD2 (6 bases each). The CDR3 spans 15 residues. V was pared by 5 bases and J by 3 bases, with 11 bases between. Germline V gene lookup returns CDR1 ENHRY and CDR2 SYGVKD. The CDR3 DNA follows: TGTGCCATCAGTCTACAGGGAGGTGGGGCCAACGTCCTGACTTTC. Protein sequence: CAISLQGGGANVLTF.

This sequence joins TRBV6-5 and TRBJ1-3; D is uncertain. The CDR3 has 14 residues. The germline V gene encodes CDR1 MNHEY and CDR2 SVGAGI. With 6 bases removed from V and 0 bases from J, the gap between germline ends came to 9 bases. CDR3 sequence (DNA): TGTGCCAGCAGGCTAGTAGGCTCTGGAAACACCATATATTTT. Translating gives CASRLVGSGNTIYF.

This clonotype was counted between two and nine times. The CDR3 nucleotides are TGTGCTAGTGGTTTGGTAAGCTACAATGAGCAGTTCTTC. It codes for CASGLVSYNEQFF. J is TRBJ2-1 and V is TRBV12-5; D uncertain. Germline V gene lookup returns CDR1 LGHNT and CDR2 FRNRAP. V lost 0 bases and J lost 3, with 3 bases in between. The CDR3 loop spans 13 amino acids. Together with reference TRBV12-5 and TRBJ2-1, the CDR3 gives the full variable domain: DARVTQTPRHKVTEMGQEVTMRCQPILGHNTVFWYRQTMMQGLELLAYFRNRAPLDDSGMPKDRFSAEMPDATLATLKIQPSEPRDSAVYFCASGLVSYNEQFFGPGTRLTVL.

The chain recombines TRBV27 with TRBJ1-2, with 8 bases that match TRBD1. V gave up 6 bases and J gave up 4 bases; unmatched junction bases: 7. The CDR3 runs 14 residues. Germline CDR1 and CDR2: MNHEY and SMNVEV (reference sequence). The CDR3 loop is CASSLRTGTYGYTF. Written as DNA, the CDR3 is TGTGCCAGCAGCCTTAGGACAGGGACCTATGGCTACACCTTC.

This clonotype was counted at least ten times. This rearrangement joins TRBV4-1 to TRBJ2-5; TRBD2 is a possible D gene (5 bases). V lost 0 bases and J 4 bases, leaving 9 bases between the germline ends. The CDR3 runs to 14 residues. Germline CDR1 MGHRA, CDR2 YSYEKL. CDR3 DNA: TGCGCCAGCAGCCAAGATCTAGCCCGAGAGACCCAGTACTTC. This encodes CASSQDLARETQYF.

At least ten counts were recorded for this clonotype. The V and J genes are TRBV6-5 and TRBJ2-7; 7 bases agree with TRBD1. CDR1 is MNHEY, CDR2 SVGAGI, per germline. V lost 7 bases, J lost 4 bases, and 10 bases stayed unmatched. CDR3 size: 14 residues. The DNA of the CDR3 is TGTGCCAGCAAGCAGGGGGAAGGGATTTACGAGCAGTACTTC. Its protein product is CASKQGEGIYEQYF.

About this clonotype itself: A much larger clone differs from this one at a single base, so this may be a read error. The J gene is TRBJ1-2, the V gene TRBV19; 7 nucleotides line up with TRBD1. The germline CDR1 and CDR2 sequences are LNHDA and SQIVND (reference sequence). There are 14 residues in the CDR3. DNA for the CDR3: TGTGCCGCGCGGGCTGCGAGACAGGGCTTTGGCCACACCTTC. Translating it yields CAARAARQGFGHTF.

This clonotype occurred many times. This chain joins TRBV7-9 and TRBJ1-5, with unresolved D. This CDR3 contains 15 residues. Germline lookup yields CDR1 SEHNR and CDR2 FQNEAQ (reference sequence). Trimming removed 1 base at V and 6 bases at J, with 13 bases between. DNA for the CDR3: TGTGCCAGCAGCTTAGTACCACCTCAGCTTCAGCCCCAGCATTTT. Protein sequence: CASSLVPPQLQPQHF.

V is TRBV6-1 and J is TRBJ2-7; TRBD2 matches at 8 bases. This CDR3 region has 13 residues. CDR1 MNHNS and CDR2 SASEGT come from the germline V gene. Trimming at V came to 5 bases and at J to 2 bases, leaving 2 bases not matched to a gene. DNA of the CDR3: TGTGCCAGCAGTAGCGGGGGTCCCTACGAGCAGTACTTC. Its protein product is CASSSGGPYEQYF.

This clonotype was recorded at least ten times. The rearrangement joins TRBV10-3 to TRBJ2-7, with a weak D call TRBD1 (6 bases). Germline V gene data show CDR1 as ENHRY and CDR2 as SYGVKD. V gave up 6 bases and J gave up 3 bases, with 12 bases separating them. CDR3 length: 13 amino acids. In nucleotides, the CDR3 is TGTGCCATCAGGGAGGACAGTCACTACGAGCAGTACTTC. Protein: CAIREDSHYEQYF.

This clonotype was seen ten or more times. The V and J genes are TRBV29-1 and TRBJ2-1; TRBD1 aligns across 9 bases. CDR1 is SQVTM and CDR2 is ANQGSEA in the germline V gene. This CDR3 is 13 amino acids long. The junction had 11 bases not matched to a gene; V was cut back by 8 bases and J by 9 bases. The CDR3: CSNAAGQGGEQFF. CDR3 coding DNA: TGCAGCAACGCGGCGGGACAGGGAGGTGAGCAGTTCTTC.